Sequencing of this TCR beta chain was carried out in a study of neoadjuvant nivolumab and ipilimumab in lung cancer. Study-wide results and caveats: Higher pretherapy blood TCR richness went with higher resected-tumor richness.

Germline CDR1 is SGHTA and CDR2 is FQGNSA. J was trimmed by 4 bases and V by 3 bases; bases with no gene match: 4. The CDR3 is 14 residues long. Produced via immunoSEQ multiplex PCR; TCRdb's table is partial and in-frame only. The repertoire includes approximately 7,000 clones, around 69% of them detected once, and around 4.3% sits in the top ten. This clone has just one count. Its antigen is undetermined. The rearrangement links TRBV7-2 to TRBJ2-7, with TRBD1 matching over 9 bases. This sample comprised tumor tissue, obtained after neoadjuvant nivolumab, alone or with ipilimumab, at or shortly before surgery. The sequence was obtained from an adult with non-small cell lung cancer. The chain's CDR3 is CASSFWTGEYEQYF. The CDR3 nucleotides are TGTGCCAGCAGCTTTTGGACAGGGGAGTACGAGCAGTACTTC.